One and the same sample provided the 15 T cell receptor beta chains below, sequenced in a study of neoadjuvant anti-PD-1 for oral cavity cancer. Noted time point: after neoadjuvant nivolumab, at surgical resection. Measured with immunoSEQ multiplex PCR; TCRdb has only the in-frame clones, and not every one. The profile shows around 15,000 clones, roughly two fifths of them singletons. Here the sequenced sample was tumor tissue, taken after nivolumab (anti-PD-1) treatment. These receptors all come from a person aged 40 to 85 with oral cavity squamous cell carcinoma.

This clone occurred a few times. The chain links TRBV27 to TRBJ1-1; D may be TRBD1 (6 bases). Germline CDR1 reads MNHEY; CDR2 reads SMNVEV (reference sequence). V was clipped by 3 bases and J by 1 base, with 12 bases between them. The CDR3 is 15 residues long. Written as DNA, the CDR3 is TGTGCCAGCAGTTTGAACAGGGTAACGAACACTGAAGCTTTCTTT. Its protein is CASSLNRVTNTEAFF.

The chain is built from TRBV27 and TRBJ2-5; 8 positions agree with TRBD2. V shed 5 bases and J 5 bases; nucleotides not matched to a gene: 4. Germline CDR1 MNHEY, CDR2 SMNVEV (reference sequence). The CDR3 runs to 13 residues. The CDR3 nucleotides are TGTGCCAGCAGTCAGACTAGCGCGGAGACCCAGTACTTC. Translation gives CASSQTSAETQYF.

This rearrangement joins TRBV15 to TRBJ2-5, with 7 bases matching TRBD2. Germline trimming cut 2 bases from V and 0 bases from J; bases unmatched to any gene: 9. Germline values: CDR1 LNHNV, CDR2 YYDKDF (reference sequence). The CDR3 consists of 17 residues. The CDR3 sequence: CATSRFTSANYQETQYF. CDR3 coding DNA: TGTGCCACCAGCAGATTCACTAGCGCGAACTACCAAGAGACCCAGTACTTC. Full variable domain (rest looked up from reference TRBV15 and TRBJ2-5): DAMVIQNPRYQVTQFGKPVTLSCSQTLNHNVMYWYQQKSSQAPKLLFHYYDKDFNNEADTPDNFQSRRPNTSFCFLDIRSPGLGDTAMYLCATSRFTSANYQETQYFGPGTRLLVL.

This clone was picked up one time. J is TRBJ1-4 and V is TRBV28; weak D call: TRBD1 (6 bases). This CDR3 contains 12 residues. V lost 2 bases and J 14 bases, leaving 12 bases between the germline ends. Germline CDR1 MDHEN, CDR2 SYDVKM. CDR3 residues: CASSLMGQGLFF. The CDR3 coding sequence is TGTGCCAGCAGTTTAATGGGACAAGGTCTGTTTTTT.

As regards this clone: This same CDR3 is encoded by further DNA sequences in the sample. The chain joins TRBV13 to TRBJ1-2, with a possible D match to TRBD1 (5 bases). CDR1 PRHDT and CDR2 FYEKMQ come from the germline V gene (reference sequence). V lost 3 bases to trimming and J lost 5 bases, with 13 bases between them. CDR3 length equals 14 residues. The CDR3 sequence is CASSLPVDNYGYTF. The CDR3 bases are TGTGCCAGCAGCTTGCCGGTGGACAATTATGGCTACACCTTC.

The chain links TRBV5-1 to TRBJ2-7; 11 nucleotides match TRBD1. Trimming cost V 4 bases and J 6 bases; bases outside gene matches: 15. The germline V gene has CDR1 SGHRS and CDR2 YFSETQ. There are 17 residues in the CDR3. CDR3 nucleotides: TGCGCCAGCAGCGCAGGGACAGGGGGAGGCCTCAGTCCCGAGCAGTACTTC. Protein sequence: CASSAGTGGGLSPEQYF.

The chain carries TRBV7-7 and TRBJ2-5; TRBD2 matches at 10 bases. Trimming cost V 5 bases and J 4 bases; bases outside gene matches: 13. Germline V gives CDR1 SSHAT, CDR2 FNYEAQ (reference sequence). The CDR3 loop spans 17 amino acids. The CDR3 nucleotides are TGTGCCAGCAGCAGGGGGGCTAGCGGGGGACTACCAGAGACCCAGTACTTC. Its protein is CASSRGASGGLPETQYF.

The rearrangement links TRBV2 to TRBJ1-6; 11 bases are shared with TRBD1. Germline CDR1 is SNHLY and CDR2 is FYNNEI. The CDR3 consists of 14 residues. The V segment lost 6 bases and the J segment 11 bases; nucleotides outside the gene matches: 6. The CDR3 sequence: CASSGQGAGTPLHF. DNA for the CDR3: TGTGCCAGCAGCGGACAGGGGGCAGGAACACCCCTCCACTTT.

The chain has TRBV28 and TRBJ2-7; 9 nucleotides line up with TRBD1. The germline V gene encodes CDR1 MDHEN and CDR2 SYDVKM. Trimming cost V 7 bases and J 2 bases; bases outside gene matches: 6. CDR3 size: 14 residues. The CDR3 is CASNKGDRAYEQYF. The CDR3, as DNA: TGTGCCAGCAACAAGGGGGACAGGGCCTACGAGCAGTACTTC.

This clone has a handful of counts. This rearrangement joins TRBV9 to TRBJ2-2; 9 nucleotides agree with TRBD1. The V gene's germline CDR1 is SGDLS and CDR2 YYNGEE. J gave up 6 bases and V 3 bases, and 6 bases lay outside the gene matches. This CDR3 spans 15 amino acids. CDR3 coding DNA: TGTGCCAGCAGCGCGTTACAGGGGGCGGCCGGGGAGCTGTTTTTT. Translation gives CASSALQGAAGELFF.

V gene TRBV5-1 combines with J gene TRBJ2-1; the match to TRBD1 covers 10 bases. With V trimmed by 2 bases and J by 5 bases, 7 bases remained unmatched. Germline assignment: CDR1 SGHRS and CDR2 YFSETQ. This CDR3 region has 16 residues. The CDR3 spells CASSFKRQGANNEQFF. The CDR3 DNA follows: TGCGCCAGCAGCTTCAAGCGACAGGGGGCGAACAATGAGCAGTTCTTC.

The J gene is TRBJ1-2, the V gene TRBV5-8, with D perhaps TRBD1 (6 bases). The V gene's germline CDR1 is SGHTS and CDR2 YDEGEE. Between the trimmed V and J ends, which lost 0 bases and 3 bases, there was a span of 12 bases. The CDR3 extends over 15 amino acids. CDR3 sequence reads: CASSLAGGTYYGYTF. In DNA, the CDR3 is TGTGCCAGCAGCTTGGCCGGGGGCACATACTATGGCTACACCTTC.

The rearrangement links TRBV19 to TRBJ1-4, with TRBD1 matching 9 bases. The ends lost 3 bases at V and 8 bases at J; junction bases unmatched: 4. The CDR3 has 14 residues. Germline CDR1 is LNHDA and CDR2 is SQIVND (reference sequence). For the CDR3, the DNA is TGTGCCAGTAGTATCGCGGACAGGGGCGAAAAACTGTTTTTT. It is translated as CASSIADRGEKLFF.

This clone is medium-sized. The rearrangement uses TRBV11-2 and TRBJ1-6, with no clear D. With 0 bases removed from V and 4 bases from J, the gap between germline ends came to 7 bases. The CDR3 consists of 15 residues. Germline-derived CDR1 and CDR2 are SGHAT and FQNNGV. CDR3 sequence (DNA): TGTGCCAGCAGCTTAGAGATAGGTTATAATTCACCCCTCCACTTT. Protein: CASSLEIGYNSPLHF.

The CDR3 is CASGPGTVPSRSPLHF. The CDR3 nucleotides are TGTGCCAGCGGCCCCGGGACAGTACCAAGTCGGTCACCCCTCCACTTT. The V gene is TRBV21-1, the J gene TRBJ1-6; the tabulated D call, TRBD1, remains unverified against the DNA. TRBV21-1 is reported as a pseudogene. This CDR3 region has 16 residues.